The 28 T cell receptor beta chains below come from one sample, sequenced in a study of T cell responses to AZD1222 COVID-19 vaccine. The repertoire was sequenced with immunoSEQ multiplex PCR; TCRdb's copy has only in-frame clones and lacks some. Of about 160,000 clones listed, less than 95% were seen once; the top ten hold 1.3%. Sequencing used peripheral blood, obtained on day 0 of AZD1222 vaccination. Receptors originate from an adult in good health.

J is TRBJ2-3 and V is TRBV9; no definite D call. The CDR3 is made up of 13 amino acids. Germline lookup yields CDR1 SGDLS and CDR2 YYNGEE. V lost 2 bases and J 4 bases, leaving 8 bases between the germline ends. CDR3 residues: CASSVNGPDTQYF. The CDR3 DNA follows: TGTGCCAGCAGCGTTAACGGTCCAGATACGCAGTATTTT.

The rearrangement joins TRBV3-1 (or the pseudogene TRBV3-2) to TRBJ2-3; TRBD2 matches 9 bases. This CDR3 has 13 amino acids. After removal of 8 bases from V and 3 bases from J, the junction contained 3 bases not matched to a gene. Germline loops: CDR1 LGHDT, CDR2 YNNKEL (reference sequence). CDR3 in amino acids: CASVTSGTDTQYF. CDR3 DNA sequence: TGTGCCAGCGTCACTAGCGGGACAGATACGCAGTATTTT.

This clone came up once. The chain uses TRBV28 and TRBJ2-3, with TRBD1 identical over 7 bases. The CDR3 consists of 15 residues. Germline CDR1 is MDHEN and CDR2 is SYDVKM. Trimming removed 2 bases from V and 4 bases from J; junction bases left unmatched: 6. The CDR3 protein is CASSLPTGMADTQYF. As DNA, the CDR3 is TGTGCCAGCAGTTTACCGACAGGGATGGCAGATACGCAGTATTTT.

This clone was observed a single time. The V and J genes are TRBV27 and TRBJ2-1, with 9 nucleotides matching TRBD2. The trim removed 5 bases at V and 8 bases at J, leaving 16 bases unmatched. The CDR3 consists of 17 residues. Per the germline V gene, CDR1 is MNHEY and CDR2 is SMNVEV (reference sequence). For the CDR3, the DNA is TGTGCCAGCAGTGTTGGTCGGGTGGCGGGAGGGCCCTATGAGCAGTTCTTC. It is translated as CASSVGRVAGGPYEQFF.

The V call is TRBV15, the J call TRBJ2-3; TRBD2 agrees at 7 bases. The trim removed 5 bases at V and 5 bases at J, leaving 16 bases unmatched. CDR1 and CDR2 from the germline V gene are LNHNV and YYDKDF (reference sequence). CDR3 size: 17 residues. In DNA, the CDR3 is TGTGCCACCAGCCCCCTGGGGACTACGACCACAGTAGATACGCAGTATTTT. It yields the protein CATSPLGTTTTVDTQYF. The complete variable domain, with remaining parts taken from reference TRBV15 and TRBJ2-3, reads DAMVIQNPRYQVTQFGKPVTLSCSQTLNHNVMYWYQQKSSQAPKLLFHYYDKDFNNEADTPDNFQSRRPNTSFCFLDIRSPGLGDTAMYLCATSPLGTTTTVDTQYFGPGTRLTVL.

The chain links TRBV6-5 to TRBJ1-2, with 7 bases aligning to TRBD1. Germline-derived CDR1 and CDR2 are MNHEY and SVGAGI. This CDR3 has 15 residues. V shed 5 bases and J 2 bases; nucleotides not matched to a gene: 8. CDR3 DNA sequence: TGTGCCAGCAGTCCCGGGGACAGACCAAACTATGGCTACACCTTC. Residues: CASSPGDRPNYGYTF.

CDR3: CSASSGQPQHF. The DNA of the CDR3 is TGCAGTGCTAGTAGCGGGCAGCCCCAGCATTTT. This chain links TRBV20-1 with TRBJ1-5; D unclear. In germline, CDR1 is DFQATT, CDR2 SNEGSKA (reference sequence). CDR3 length: 11 amino acids. V was shortened by 3 bases and J by 7 bases, with 7 bases between the two germline ends.

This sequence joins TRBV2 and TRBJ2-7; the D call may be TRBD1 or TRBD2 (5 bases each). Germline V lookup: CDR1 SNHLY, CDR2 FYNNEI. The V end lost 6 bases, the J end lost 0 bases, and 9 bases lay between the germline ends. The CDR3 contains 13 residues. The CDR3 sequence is CASRGDHSYEQYV. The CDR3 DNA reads TGTGCCAGCAGGGGGGACCACTCCTACGAGCAGTACGTC.

The CDR3, as DNA: TGTGCCAGCTCACCTGACATAGGACAGGGAAACTCACCCCTCCACTTT. This sequence encodes CASSPDIGQGNSPLHF. The chain recombines TRBV18 with TRBJ1-6; 8 bases match TRBD1. Germline CDR1 reads KGHSH; CDR2 reads LQKENI. CDR3 length: 16 residues. With V trimmed by 3 bases and J by 10 bases, 11 bases remained unmatched.

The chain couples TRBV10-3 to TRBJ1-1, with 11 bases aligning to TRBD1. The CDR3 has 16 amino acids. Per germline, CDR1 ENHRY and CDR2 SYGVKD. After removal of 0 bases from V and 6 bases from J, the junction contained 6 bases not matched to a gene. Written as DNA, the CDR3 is TGTGCCATCAGTGAGTCGGGACAGGGGGAGCCAGCTGAAGCTTTCTTT. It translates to CAISESGQGEPAEAFF.

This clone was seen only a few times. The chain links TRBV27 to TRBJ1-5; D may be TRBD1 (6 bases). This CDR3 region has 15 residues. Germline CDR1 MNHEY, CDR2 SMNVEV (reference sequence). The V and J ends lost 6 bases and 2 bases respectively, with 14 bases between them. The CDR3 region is CASSPTGWGNQPQHF. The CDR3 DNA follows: TGTGCCAGCAGCCCGACAGGATGGGGCAATCAGCCCCAGCATTTT.

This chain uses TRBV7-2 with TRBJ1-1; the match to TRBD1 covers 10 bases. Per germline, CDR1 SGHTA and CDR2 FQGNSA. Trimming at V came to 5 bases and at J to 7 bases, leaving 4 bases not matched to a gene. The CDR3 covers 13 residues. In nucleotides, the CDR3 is TGTGCCAGCAGCCCACGGGACAGGGGTGAAGCTTTCTTT. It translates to CASSPRDRGEAFF.

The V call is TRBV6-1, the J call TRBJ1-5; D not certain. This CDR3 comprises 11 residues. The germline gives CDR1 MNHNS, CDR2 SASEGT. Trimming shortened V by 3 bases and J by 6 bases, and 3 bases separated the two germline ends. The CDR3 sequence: CASSEGQPQHF. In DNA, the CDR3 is TGTGCCAGCAGTGAGGGTCAGCCCCAGCATTTT.

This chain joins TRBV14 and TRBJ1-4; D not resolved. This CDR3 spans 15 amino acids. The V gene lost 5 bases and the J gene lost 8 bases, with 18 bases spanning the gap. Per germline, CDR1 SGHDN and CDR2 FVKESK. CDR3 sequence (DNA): TGTGCCAGCAGCTCTGGGCCCGAAGTTCGAGAAAAACTGTTTTTT. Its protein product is CASSSGPEVREKLFF.

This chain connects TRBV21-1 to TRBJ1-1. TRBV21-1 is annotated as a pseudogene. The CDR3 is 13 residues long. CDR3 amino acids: CASSRVLDNEAFF. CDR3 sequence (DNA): TGTGCCAGCAGCAGGGTATTGGATAATGAAGCTTTCTTT.

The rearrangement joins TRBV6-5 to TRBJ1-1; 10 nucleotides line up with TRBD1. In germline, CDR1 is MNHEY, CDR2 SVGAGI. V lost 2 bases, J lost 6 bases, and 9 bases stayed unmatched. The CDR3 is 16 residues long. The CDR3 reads CASSYTTGQGIAEAFF. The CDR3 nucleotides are TGTGCCAGCAGTTACACAACGGGACAGGGGATCGCTGAAGCTTTCTTT.

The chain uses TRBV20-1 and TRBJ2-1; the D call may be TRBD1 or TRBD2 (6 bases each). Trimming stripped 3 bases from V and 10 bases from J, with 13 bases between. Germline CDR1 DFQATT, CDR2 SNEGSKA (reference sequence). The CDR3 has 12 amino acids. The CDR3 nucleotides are TGCAGTGCTAGTTTGGGGGGCGTAGAGCAGTTCTTC. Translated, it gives CSASLGGVEQFF.

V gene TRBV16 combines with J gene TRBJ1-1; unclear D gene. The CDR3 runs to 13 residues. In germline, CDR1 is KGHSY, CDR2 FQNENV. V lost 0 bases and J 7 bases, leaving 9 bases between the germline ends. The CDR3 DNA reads TGTGCCAGCAGCCAATCGGTACCGATTGAAGCTTTCTTT. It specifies CASSQSVPIEAFF.

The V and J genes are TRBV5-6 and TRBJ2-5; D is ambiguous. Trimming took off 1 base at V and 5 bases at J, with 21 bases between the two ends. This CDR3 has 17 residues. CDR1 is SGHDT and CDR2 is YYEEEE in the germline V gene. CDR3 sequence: CASSLYWVFGVRETQYF. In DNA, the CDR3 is TGTGCCAGCAGCTTGTACTGGGTCTTTGGAGTACGGGAGACCCAGTACTTC.

The CDR3 sequence is CASSGGQNYGYTF. The CDR3 DNA reads as TGCGCCAGCAGTGGGGGACAAAACTATGGCTACACCTTC. The V and J genes are TRBV10-1 and TRBJ1-2; maybe TRBD1 (6 bases). V was cut by 4 bases and J by 2 bases, with 8 bases left in between. The CDR3 spans 13 residues. Germline loops: CDR1 WNHNN, CDR2 SYGVQD (reference sequence).

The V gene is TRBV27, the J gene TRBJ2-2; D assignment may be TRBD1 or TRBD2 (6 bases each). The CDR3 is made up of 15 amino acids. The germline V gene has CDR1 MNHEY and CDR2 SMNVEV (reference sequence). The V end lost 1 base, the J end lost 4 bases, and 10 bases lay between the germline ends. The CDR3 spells CASSLWGAGTGELFF. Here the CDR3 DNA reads TGTGCCAGCAGTTTATGGGGGGCCGGCACCGGGGAGCTGTTTTTT.

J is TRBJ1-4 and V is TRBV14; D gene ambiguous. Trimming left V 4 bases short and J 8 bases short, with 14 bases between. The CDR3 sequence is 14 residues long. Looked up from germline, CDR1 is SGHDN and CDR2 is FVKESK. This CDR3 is CASSPSLGREKLFF. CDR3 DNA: TGTGCCAGCAGCCCCTCCCTTGGTCGCGAAAAACTGTTTTTT.

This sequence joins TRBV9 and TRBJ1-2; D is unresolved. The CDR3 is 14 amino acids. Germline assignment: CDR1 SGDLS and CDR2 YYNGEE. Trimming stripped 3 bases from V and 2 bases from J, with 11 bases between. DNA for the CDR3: TGTGCCAGCAGCGAGCCGGACGGAAACTATGGCTACACCTTC. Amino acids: CASSEPDGNYGYTF.

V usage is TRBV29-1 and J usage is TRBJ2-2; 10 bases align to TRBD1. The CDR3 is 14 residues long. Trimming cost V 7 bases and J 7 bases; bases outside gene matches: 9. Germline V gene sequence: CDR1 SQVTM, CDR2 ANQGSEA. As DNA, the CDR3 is TGCAGCGCCGGACAGGGGGAGCTGGGCGGGGAGCTGTTTTTT. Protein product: CSAGQGELGGELFF.

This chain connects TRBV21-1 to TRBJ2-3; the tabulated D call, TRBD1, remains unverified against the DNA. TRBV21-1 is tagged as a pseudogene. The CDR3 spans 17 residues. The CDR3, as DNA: TGTGCCAGCAGCAAAGAATGGGCGCGTCAAAGCACAGATACGCAGTATTTT. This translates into CASSKEWARQSTDTQYF.

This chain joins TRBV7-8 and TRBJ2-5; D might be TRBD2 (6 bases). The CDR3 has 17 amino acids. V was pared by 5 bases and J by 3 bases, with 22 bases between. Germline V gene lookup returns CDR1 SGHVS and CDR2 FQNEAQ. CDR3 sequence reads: CASSRLMAREPEETQYF. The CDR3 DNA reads TGTGCCAGCAGCCGATTGATGGCCCGGGAGCCCGAAGAGACCCAGTACTTC.

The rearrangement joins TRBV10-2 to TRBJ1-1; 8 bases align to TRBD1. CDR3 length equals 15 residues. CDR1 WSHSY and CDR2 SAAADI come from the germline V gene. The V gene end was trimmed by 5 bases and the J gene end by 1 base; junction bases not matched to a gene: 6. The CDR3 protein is CASSWTGPANTEAFF. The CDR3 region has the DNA TGCGCCAGCAGTTGGACAGGGCCCGCGAACACTGAAGCTTTCTTT.

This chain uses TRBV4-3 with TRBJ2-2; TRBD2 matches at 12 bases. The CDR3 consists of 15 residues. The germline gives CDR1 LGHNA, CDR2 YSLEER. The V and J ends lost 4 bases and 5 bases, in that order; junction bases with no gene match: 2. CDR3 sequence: CASSLGLAGTGELFF. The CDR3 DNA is TGCGCCAGCAGCCTCGGACTAGCGGGAACCGGGGAGCTGTTTTTT.